This section outlines one TCR beta chain sequence together with its context. This sample was taken from a study of blood T cell repertoires in COVID-19. Background on the study: Whether acute or convalescent, the COVID-19 samples came from the United States, Italy and Spain. In each case, the material was cDNA or gDNA derived from T cells, B-cell-depleted T cells, or PBMCs.

The CDR3 consists of 15 residues. Germline lookup yields CDR1 SGHAT and CDR2 FQDESV (reference sequence). Trimming pared 6 bases from V and 2 bases from J, leaving 15 bases between. The table came from immunoSEQ multiplex PCR; TCRdb's copy has only in-frame clones and leaves some out. This table holds fewer than 500,000 clones, around 90% found once. Participants had their cohort set by participant-reported clinical history. The sequence derives from a woman in her late teens or twenties with acute COVID-19. J is TRBJ2-3 and V is TRBV11-1; TRBD1 might be the D (7 bases). Sequenced: PBMCs or T cells enriched from blood (not recorded which). CDR3 protein: CASRTQGRNTDTQYF. CDR3 DNA sequence: TGTGCCAGCAGGACACAGGGGAGGAACACAGATACGCAGTATTTT.